This TCR beta chain is drawn from a study of T cells in Graves' hyperthyroidism and ophthalmopathy. Trimming shortened V by 1 base and J by 1 base, and 11 bases separated the two germline ends. Germline assignment: CDR1 MGHRA and CDR2 YSYEKL. The CDR3 runs to 15 residues. The CDR3 regions of TCR beta were amplified from RNA transcripts. HTBI primers drove first-round RT-PCR of the TCR CDR3. TCRdb reanalysed the multiplex PCR reads using MiXCR and keeps one entry per CDR3 protein. The repertoire holds over 300,000 distinct CDR3 sequences, with approximately 14% as singletons. The material sequenced was blood. The chain couples TRBV4-1 to TRBJ2-7; tentatively, D is TRBD1 (6 bases). The clonotype originates from a woman aged 40-49 years with Graves' ophthalmopathy. The CDR3 sequence is CASSQGPTGSYEQYF. Written as DNA, the CDR3 is TGCGCCAGCAGCCAAGGACCTACAGGGTCCTACGAGCAGTACTTC.